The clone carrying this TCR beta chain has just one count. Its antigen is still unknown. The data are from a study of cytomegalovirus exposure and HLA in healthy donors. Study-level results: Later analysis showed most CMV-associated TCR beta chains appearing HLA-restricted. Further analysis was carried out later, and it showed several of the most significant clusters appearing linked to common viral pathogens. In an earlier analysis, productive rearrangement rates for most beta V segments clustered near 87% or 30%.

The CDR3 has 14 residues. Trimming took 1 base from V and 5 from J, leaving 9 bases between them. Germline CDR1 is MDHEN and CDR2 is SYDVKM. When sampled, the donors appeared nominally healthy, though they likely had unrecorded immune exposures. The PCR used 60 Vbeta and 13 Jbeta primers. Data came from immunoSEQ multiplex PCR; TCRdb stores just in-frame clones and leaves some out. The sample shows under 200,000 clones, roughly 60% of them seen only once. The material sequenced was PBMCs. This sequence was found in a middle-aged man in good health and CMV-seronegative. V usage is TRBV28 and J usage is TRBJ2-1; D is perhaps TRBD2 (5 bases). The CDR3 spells CASSLYEGNNEQFF. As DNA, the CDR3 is TGTGCCAGCAGTTTATATGAGGGAAACAATGAGCAGTTCTTC.